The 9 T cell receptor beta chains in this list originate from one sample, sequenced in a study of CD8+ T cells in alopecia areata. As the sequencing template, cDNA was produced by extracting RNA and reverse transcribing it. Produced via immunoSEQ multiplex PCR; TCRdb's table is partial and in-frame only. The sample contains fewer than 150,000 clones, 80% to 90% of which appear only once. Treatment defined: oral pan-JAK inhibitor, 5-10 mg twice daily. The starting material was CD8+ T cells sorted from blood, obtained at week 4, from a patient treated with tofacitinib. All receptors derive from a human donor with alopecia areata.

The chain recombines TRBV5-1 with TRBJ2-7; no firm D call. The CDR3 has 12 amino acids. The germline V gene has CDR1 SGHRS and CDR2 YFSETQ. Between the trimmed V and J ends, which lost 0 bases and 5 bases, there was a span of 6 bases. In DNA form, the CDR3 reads TGCGCCAGCAGCTTGGTAGAGAACGAGCAGTACTTC. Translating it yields CASSLVENEQYF.

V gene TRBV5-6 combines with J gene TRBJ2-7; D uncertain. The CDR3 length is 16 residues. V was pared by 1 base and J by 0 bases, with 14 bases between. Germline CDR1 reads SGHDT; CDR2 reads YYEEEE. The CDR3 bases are TGTGCCAGCAGCTTGTATTATAAGACCCTCTCCTACGAGCAGTACTTC. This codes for CASSLYYKTLSYEQYF.

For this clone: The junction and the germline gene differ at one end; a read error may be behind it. The CDR3, as DNA: TGCAGCGCCCCCTCCAACAATGAGCAGTTCTTC. This encodes CSAPSNNEQFF. The chain uses TRBV29-1 and TRBJ2-1; D remains ambiguous. Per the germline V gene, CDR1 is SQVTM and CDR2 is ANQGSEA. The CDR3 length is 11 residues.

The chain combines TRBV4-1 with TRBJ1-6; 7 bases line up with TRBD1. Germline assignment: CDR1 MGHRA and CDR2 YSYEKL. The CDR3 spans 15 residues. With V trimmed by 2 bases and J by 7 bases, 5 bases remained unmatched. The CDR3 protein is CASSQPPGGNSPLHF. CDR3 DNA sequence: TGCGCCAGCAGCCAACCCCCAGGGGGAAATTCACCCCTCCACTTT.

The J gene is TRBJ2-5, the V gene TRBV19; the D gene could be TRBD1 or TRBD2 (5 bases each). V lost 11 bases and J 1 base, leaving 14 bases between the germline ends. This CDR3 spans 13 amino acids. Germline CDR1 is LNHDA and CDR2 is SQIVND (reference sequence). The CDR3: CAPLGVGQETQYF. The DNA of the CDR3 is TGTGCCCCCTTGGGGGTGGGCCAAGAGACCCAGTACTTC.

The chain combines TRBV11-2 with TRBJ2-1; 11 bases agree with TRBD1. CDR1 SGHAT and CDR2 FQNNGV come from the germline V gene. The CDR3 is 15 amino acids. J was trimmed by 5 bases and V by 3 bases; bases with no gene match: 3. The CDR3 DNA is TGTGCCAGCAGCTTGAGGGGACAGGGGGACAATGAGCAGTTCTTC. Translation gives CASSLRGQGDNEQFF.

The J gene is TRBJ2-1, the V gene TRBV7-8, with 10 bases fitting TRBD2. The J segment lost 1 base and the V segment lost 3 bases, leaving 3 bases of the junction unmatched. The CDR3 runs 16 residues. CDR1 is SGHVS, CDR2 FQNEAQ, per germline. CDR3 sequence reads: CASSFLAGESYNEQFF. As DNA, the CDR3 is TGTGCCAGCAGCTTTCTAGCGGGGGAGTCCTACAATGAGCAGTTCTTC.

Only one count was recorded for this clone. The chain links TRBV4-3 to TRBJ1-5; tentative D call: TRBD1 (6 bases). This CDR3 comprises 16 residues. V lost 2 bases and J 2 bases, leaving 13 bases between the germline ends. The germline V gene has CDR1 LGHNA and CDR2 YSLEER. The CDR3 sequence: CASSQWSKGGNQPQHF. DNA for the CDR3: TGCGCCAGCAGCCAATGGTCCAAGGGGGGCAATCAGCCCCAGCATTTT.

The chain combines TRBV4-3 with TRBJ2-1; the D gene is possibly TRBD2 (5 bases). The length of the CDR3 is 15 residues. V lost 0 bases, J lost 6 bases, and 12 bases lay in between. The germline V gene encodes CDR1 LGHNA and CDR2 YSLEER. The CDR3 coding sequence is TGCGCCAGCAGCCAAGAGGTGGGCAGCGGCAATGAGCAGTTCTTC. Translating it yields CASSQEVGSGNEQFF.